This entry describes one TCR beta chain. The sample originates from a study of control samples from healthy donors and cancer patients. Generated by immunoSEQ multiplex PCR, the TCRdb table keeps only in-frame clones and is missing some. The sample contains about 89,000 clones, roughly 84% of which appear only once. With 5 bases removed from V and 6 bases from J, the gap between germline ends came to 13 bases. Germline V gene lookup returns CDR1 MNHEY and CDR2 SVGEGT. The CDR3 is made up of 13 amino acids. Input material: blood. The source of this sequence is a woman in her forties in good health. The chain employs TRBV6-2 or TRBV6-3 and TRBJ1-2; no clear D gene. CDR3 coding DNA: TGTGCCAGCAGTACGACGGGTGTGAATGGCTACACCTTC. Amino acids: CASSTTGVNGYTF.